Given below is one TCR beta chain in context. What it recognizes is unknown. J lost 6 bases, V lost 7 bases, and 10 bases had no gene match. The CDR3 runs 14 residues. The germline CDR1 and CDR2 sequences are MGHDK and SYGVNS. The entry originates in a study of OX40 agonist ivuxolimab in advanced cancers. Study information: There were three patients with partial responses, one having hepatocellular carcinoma and two cutaneous melanoma. General study findings and limits: Expanded clones were, on average, more numerous among CD8+ T cells than CD4+. There were also nonresponders showing low normalized T-cell clonal expansion. Partial responders at 0.1-3.0 mg/kg had among the lowest clonal expansion.

Produced via immunoSEQ multiplex PCR; TCRdb's table is partial and in-frame only. The repertoire includes around 60,000 clones, 77% of them detected once, and about 6% sits in the top ten. The rearrangement uses TRBV25-1 and TRBJ2-7; 9 bases fit TRBD2. The receptor was derived from an adult with an advanced solid tumor such as melanoma, head and neck, liver or kidney cancer. The specimen was CD4+ or CD8+ T cells sorted from blood, collected in a trial of the OX40 agonist ivuxolimab. The CDR3 nucleotides are TGTGCCAGCACCCCCCAGGTAGCGGGAGTCGAGCAGTACTTC. Translated, it gives CASTPQVAGVEQYF.